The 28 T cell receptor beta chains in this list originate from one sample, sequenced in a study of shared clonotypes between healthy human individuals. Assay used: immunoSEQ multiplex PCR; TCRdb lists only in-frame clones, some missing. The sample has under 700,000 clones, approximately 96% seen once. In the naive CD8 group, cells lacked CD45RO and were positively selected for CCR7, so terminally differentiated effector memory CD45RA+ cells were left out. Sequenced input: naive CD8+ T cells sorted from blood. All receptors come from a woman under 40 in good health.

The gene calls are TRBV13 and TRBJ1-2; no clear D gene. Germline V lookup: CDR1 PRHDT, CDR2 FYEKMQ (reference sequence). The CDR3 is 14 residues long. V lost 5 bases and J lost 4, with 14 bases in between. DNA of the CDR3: TGTGCCAGCAGCCAAGCGGCAGGCGTCTATGGCTACACCTTC. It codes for CASSQAAGVYGYTF.

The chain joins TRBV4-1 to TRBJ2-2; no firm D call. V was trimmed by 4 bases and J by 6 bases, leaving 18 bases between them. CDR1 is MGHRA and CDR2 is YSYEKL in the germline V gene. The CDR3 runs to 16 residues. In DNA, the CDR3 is TGCGCCAGCAGCCCGACGCCCGGGCCCCCCTCCGGGGAGCTGTTTTTT. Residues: CASSPTPGPPSGELFF.

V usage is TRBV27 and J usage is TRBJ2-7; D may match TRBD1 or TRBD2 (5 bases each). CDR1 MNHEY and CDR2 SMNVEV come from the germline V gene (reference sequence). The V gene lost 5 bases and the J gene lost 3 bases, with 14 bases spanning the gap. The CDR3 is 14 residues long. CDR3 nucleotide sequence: TGTGCCAGCAGTCCGGGGCCTACCCTCTACGAGCAGTACTTC. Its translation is CASSPGPTLYEQYF.

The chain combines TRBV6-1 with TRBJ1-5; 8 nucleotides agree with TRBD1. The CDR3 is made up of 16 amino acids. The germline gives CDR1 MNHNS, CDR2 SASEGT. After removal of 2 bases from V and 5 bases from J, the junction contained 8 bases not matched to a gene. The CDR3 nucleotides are TGTGCCAGCAGTGAATGGGGACAGGAAGCCGATCAGCCCCAGCATTTT. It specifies CASSEWGQEADQPQHF.

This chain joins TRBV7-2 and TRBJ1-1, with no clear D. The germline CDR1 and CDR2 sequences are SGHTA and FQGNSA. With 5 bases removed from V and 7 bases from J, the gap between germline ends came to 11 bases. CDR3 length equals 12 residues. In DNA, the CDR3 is TGTGCCAGCAGCGTGATACGGGTTGAAGCTTTCTTT. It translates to CASSVIRVEAFF.

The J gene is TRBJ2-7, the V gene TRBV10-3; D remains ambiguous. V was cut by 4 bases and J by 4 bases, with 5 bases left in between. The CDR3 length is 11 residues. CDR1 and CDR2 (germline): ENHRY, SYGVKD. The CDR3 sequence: CAISVEYEQYF. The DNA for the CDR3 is TGTGCCATCAGTGTAGAGTACGAGCAGTACTTC.

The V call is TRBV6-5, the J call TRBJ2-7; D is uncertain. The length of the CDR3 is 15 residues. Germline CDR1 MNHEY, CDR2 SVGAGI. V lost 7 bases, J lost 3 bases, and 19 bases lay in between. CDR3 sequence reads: CASIMRYNGDYEQYF. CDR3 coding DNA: TGTGCCAGCATAATGAGGTATAACGGAGACTACGAGCAGTACTTC.

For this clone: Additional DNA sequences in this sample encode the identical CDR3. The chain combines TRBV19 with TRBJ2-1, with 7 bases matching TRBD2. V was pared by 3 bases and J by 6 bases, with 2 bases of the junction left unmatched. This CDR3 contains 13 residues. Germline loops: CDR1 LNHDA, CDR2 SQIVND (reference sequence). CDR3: CASSIVAGNEQFF. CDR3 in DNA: TGTGCCAGTAGTATTGTAGCGGGCAATGAGCAGTTCTTC.

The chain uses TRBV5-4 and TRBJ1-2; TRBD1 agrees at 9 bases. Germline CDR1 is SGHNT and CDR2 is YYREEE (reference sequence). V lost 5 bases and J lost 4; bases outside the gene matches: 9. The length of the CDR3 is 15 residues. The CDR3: CASRYGQGRGYGYTF. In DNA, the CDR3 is TGTGCCAGCAGATATGGACAGGGGCGCGGCTATGGCTACACCTTC.

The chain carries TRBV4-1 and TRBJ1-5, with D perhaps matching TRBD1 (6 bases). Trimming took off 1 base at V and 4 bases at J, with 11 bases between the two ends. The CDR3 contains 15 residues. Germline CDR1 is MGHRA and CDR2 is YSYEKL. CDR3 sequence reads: CASSQAFTGNQPQHF. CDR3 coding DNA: TGCGCCAGCAGCCAAGCATTTACAGGGAATCAGCCCCAGCATTTT.

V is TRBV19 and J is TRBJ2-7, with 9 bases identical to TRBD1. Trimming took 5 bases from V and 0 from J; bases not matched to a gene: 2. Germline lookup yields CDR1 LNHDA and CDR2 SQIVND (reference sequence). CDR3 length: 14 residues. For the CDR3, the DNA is TGTGCCAGTAGTGGACAGGGGTCCTCCTACGAGCAGTACTTC. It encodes CASSGQGSSYEQYF.

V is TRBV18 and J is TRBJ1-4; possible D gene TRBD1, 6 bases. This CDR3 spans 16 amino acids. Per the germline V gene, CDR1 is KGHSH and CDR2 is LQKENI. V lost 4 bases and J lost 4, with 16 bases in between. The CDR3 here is CASSRNAGAGNEKLFF. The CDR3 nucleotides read TGTGCCAGCTCACGCAACGCGGGGGCGGGTAATGAAAAACTGTTTTTT.

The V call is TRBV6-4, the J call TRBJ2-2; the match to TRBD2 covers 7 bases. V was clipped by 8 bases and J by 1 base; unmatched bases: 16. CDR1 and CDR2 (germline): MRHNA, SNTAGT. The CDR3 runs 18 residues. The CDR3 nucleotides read TGTGCCAGCGGTAGGACTAGTCTTTTGGTAGTGAACACCGGGGAGCTGTTTTTT. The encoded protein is CASGRTSLLVVNTGELFF.

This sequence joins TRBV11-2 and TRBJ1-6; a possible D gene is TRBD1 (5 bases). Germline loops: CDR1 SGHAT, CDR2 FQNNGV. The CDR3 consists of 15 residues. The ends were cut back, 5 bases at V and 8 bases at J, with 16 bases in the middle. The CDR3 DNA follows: TGTGCCAGCAGCCCCAGCTGGGGGGGGGATTCACCCCTCCACTTT. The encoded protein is CASSPSWGGDSPLHF.

The CDR3 nucleotides are TGTGCCAGCAGCTTGGGGGCCCCAACTTCCCAAGAGACCCAGTACTTC. Residues: CASSLGAPTSQETQYF. The chain combines TRBV11-2 with TRBJ2-5, with TRBD1 as a possible D gene (6 bases). Germline V gene sequence: CDR1 SGHAT, CDR2 FQNNGV. V was trimmed by 3 bases and J by 1 base, leaving 15 bases between them. CDR3 length: 16 residues.

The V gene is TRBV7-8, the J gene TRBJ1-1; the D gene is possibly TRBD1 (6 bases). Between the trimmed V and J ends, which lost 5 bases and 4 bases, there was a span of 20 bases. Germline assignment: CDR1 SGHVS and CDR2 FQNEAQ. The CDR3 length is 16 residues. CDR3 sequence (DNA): TGTGCCAGCAGCATATTAGTAGGGGGGGATGGCACTGAAGCTTTCTTT. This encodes CASSILVGGDGTEAFF.

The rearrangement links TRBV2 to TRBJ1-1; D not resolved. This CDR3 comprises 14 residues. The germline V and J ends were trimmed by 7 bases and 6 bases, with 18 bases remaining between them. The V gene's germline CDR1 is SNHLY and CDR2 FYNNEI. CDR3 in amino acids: CASIQPRRTAEAFF. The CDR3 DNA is TGTGCCAGCATACAGCCCCGGCGAACGGCTGAAGCTTTCTTT.

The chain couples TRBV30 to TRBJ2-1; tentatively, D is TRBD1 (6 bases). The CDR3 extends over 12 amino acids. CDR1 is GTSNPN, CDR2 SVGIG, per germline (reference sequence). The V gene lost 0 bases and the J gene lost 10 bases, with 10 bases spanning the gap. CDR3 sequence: CAWSVRGYEQFF. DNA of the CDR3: TGTGCCTGGAGTGTGAGGGGGTACGAGCAGTTCTTC.

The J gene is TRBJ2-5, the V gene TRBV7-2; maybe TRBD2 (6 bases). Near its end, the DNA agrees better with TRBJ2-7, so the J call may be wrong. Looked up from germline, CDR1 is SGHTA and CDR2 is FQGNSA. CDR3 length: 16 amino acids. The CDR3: CASSPGDYGVPYEQYF. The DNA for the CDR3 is TGTGCCAGCAGCCCGGGGGATTATGGGGTCCCCTACGAGCAGTACTTC.

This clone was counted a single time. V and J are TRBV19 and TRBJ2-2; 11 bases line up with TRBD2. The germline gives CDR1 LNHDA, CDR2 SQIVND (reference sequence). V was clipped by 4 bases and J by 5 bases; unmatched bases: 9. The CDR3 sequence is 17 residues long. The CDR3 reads CASSNRRLAGLTGELFF. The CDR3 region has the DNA TGTGCCAGTAGTAACCGAAGACTAGCGGGATTAACCGGGGAGCTGTTTTTT.

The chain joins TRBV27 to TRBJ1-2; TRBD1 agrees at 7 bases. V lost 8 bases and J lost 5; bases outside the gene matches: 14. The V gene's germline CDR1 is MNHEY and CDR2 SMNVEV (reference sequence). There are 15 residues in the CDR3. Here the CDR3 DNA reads TGTGCCAGCGGGACAGATTTTAATGGTGGATATGGCTACACCTTC. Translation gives CASGTDFNGGYGYTF.

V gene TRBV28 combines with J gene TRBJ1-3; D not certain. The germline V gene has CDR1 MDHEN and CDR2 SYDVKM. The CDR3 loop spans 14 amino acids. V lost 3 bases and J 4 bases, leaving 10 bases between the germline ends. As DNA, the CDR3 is TGTGCCAGCAGTTTTTATCGGTCCGGAAACACCATATATTTT. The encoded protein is CASSFYRSGNTIYF.

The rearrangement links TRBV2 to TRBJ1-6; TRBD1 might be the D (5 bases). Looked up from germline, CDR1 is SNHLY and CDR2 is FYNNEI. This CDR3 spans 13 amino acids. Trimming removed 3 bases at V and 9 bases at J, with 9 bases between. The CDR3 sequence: CASSDIGTSPLHF. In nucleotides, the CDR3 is TGTGCCAGCAGTGATATAGGGACTTCACCCCTCCACTTT.

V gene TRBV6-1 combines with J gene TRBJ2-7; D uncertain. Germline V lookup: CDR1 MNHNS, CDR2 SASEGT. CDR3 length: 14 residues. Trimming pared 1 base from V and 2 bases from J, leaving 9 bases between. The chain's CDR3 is CASSEVPLAYEQYF. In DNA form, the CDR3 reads TGTGCCAGCAGTGAAGTCCCCCTAGCCTACGAGCAGTACTTC.

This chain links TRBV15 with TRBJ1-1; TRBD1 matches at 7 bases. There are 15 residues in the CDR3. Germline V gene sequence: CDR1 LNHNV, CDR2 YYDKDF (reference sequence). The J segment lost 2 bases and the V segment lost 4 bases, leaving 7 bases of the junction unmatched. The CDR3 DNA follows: TGTGCCACCAGCACCAGGGACAGATCAAACACTGAAGCTTTCTTT. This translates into CATSTRDRSNTEAFF.

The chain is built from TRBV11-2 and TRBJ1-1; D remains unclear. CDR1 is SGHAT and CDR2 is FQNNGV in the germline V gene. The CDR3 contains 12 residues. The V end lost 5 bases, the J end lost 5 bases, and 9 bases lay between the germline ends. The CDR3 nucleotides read TGTGCCAGCAGCCAGGCGGATACTGAAGCTTTCTTT. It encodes CASSQADTEAFF.

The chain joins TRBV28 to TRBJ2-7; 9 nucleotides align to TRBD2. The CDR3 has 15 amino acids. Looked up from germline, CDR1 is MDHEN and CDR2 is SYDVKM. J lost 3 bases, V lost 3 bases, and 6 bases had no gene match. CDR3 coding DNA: TGTGCCAGCAGTTTGCTAGCGGGAAGGTACTACGAGCAGTACTTC. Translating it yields CASSLLAGRYYEQYF.

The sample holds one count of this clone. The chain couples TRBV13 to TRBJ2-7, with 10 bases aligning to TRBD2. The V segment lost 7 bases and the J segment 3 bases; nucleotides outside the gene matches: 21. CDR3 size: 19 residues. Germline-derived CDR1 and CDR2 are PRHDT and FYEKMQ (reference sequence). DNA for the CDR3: TGTGCCAGCACCTACCTCCCAAGATACCTCGGGACTAGCGTCTACGAGCAGTACTTC. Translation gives CASTYLPRYLGTSVYEQYF.